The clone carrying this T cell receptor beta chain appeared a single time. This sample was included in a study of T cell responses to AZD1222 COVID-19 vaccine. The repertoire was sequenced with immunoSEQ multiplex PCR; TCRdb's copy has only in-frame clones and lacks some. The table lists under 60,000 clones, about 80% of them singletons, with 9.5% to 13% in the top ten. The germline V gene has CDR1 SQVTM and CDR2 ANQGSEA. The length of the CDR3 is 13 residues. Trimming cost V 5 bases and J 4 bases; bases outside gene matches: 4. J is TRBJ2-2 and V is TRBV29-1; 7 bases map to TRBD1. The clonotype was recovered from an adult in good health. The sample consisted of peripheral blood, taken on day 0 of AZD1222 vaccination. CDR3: CSVRTGGTGELFF. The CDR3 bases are TGCAGCGTTCGGACAGGAGGCACCGGGGAGCTGTTTTTT.